This entry features one T cell receptor (beta chain) sequence. This specimen comes from a study of blood T cell repertoires in COVID-19. This CDR3 has 13 residues. Germline V gene sequence: CDR1 GTSNPN, CDR2 SVGIG (reference sequence). The junction had 3 bases not matched to a gene; V was cut back by 0 bases and J by 5 bases. Recruited during active infection, patients (from Seattle) were subsequently followed longitudinally. Assay: immunoSEQ multiplex PCR; the TCRdb copy retains only in-frame clones and omits some. The table lists over 150,000 clones, 87% of them singletons, with around 13% in the top ten.

The sequenced material came from peripheral blood. The receptor comes from a woman aged 70-85 years with COVID-19, enrolled during active disease. The rearrangement joins TRBV30 to TRBJ1-2, with 7 nucleotides matching TRBD1. The CDR3 region is CAWSVHRGYGYTF. The CDR3 DNA sequence: TGTGCCTGGAGTGTACACAGGGGTTATGGCTACACCTTC.